This TCR beta chain was retrieved from a study of blood T cell repertoires in COVID-19. Study summary: Sites across the United States, Italy and Spain contributed samples from acute and convalescent COVID-19. PBMCs, B-cell-depleted T cells, or T cells were the source of the cDNA or gDNA that made up the material.

Trimming cost V 4 bases and J 2 bases; bases outside gene matches: 3. The germline V gene has CDR1 MNHEY and CDR2 SVGAGI. The CDR3 is 14 residues long. Under the authors' procedure: Estimates of nucleated cell counts were drawn from the amplification of reference gene primers. The repertoire was sequenced with immunoSEQ multiplex PCR; TCRdb's copy has only in-frame clones and lacks some. The DNA was the basis for D and trimming; V, J and clone size are from that table. The sample lists approximately 300,000 clones; 88% were seen once. Sequencing input: peripheral blood. This sequence originates from a woman aged 50 to 60 with active or convalescent COVID-19. The chain links TRBV6-5 to TRBJ1-1; 8 bases agree with TRBD1. CDR3 amino acids: CASSLTGDNTEAFF. CDR3 bases: TGTGCCAGCAGTTTGACAGGGGATAACACTGAAGCTTTCTTT.